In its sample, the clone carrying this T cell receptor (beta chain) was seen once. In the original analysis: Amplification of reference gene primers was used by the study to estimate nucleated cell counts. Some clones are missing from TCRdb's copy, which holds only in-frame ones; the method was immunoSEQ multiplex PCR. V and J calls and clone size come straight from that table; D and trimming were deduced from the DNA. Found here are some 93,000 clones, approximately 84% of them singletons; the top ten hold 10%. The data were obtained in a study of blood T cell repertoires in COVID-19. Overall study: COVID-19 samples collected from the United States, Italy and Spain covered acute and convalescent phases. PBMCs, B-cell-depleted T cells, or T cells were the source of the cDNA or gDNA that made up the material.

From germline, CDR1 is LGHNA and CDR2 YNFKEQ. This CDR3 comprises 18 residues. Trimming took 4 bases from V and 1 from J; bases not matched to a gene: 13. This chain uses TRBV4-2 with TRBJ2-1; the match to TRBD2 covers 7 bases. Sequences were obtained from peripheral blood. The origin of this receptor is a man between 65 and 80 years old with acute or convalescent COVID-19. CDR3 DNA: TGTGCCAGCAGCCCCCTTGGGCAGCGGGGTGGATCCTACAATGAGCAGTTCTTC. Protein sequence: CASSPLGQRGGSYNEQFF.